This T cell receptor (beta chain) appears in the sequencing data of a study of T cell changes during pregnancy in multiple sclerosis. The germline V gene has CDR1 SGHRS and CDR2 YFSETQ. V was shortened by 2 bases and J by 4 bases, with 12 bases between the two germline ends. There are 15 residues in the CDR3. Repertoires were generated with immunoSEQ multiplex PCR, while TCRdb's copy carries only in-frame clones and drops some. The sample has about 48,000 clones; roughly 88% are singletons. The sequence was obtained from a female donor with multiple sclerosis, enrolled in a pregnancy study. The input for sequencing was CD4+ T cells from peripheral blood mononuclear cells, taken in the second trimester of pregnancy. This sequence joins TRBV5-1 and TRBJ1-4, with D tentatively TRBD1 (5 bases). Here the CDR3 DNA reads TGCGCCAGCAGCTTCACGGAAGGGGATAATGAAAAACTGTTTTTT. As protein: CASSFTEGDNEKLFF.